This T cell receptor beta chain appears in the sequencing data of a study of identical twins. Trimming took 4 bases from V and 4 from J; bases not matched to a gene: 0. The V gene's germline CDR1 is MGHDK and CDR2 SYGVNS. The length of the CDR3 is 12 residues. A universal primer site was created by template switching, with the cDNA bearing unique molecular identifiers. Via MiXCR, TCRdb re-called the 5' RACE reads, giving one row per CDR3 protein. The repertoire holds over 500,000 distinct CDR3 sequences, with around 20% as singletons. This clonotype was detected a few times. A further study also used this sample, focusing on T cells expressing NK-cell markers.

This TCR was sampled from a woman younger than 30 in good health. Sequencing used CD4+ T cells sorted from blood. V is TRBV25-1 and J is TRBJ2-7, with 8 bases lining up with TRBD1. CDR3 in DNA: TGTGCCAGCAGTGGGGACAGGTACGAGCAGTACTTC. It codes for CASSGDRYEQYF.